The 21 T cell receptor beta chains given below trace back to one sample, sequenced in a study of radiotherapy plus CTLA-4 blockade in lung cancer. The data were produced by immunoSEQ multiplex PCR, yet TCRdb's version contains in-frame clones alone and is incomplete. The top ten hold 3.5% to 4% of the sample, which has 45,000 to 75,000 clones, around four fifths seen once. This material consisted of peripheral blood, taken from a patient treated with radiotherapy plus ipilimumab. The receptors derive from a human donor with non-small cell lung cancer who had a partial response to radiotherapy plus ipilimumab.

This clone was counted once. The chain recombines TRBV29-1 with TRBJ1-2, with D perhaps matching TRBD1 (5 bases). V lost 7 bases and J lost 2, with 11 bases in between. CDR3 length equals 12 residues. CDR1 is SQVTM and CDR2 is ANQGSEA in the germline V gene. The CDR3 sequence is CSARDSNYGYTF. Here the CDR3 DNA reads TGCAGCGCACGGGACTCCAACTATGGCTACACCTTC.

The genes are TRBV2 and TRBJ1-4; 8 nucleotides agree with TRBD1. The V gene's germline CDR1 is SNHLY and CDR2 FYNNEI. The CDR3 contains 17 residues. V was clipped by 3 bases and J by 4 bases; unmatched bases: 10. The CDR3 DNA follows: TGTGCCAGCAGTGAGGACAGGGTCAGCATTATTAATGAAAAACTGTTTTTT. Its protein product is CASSEDRVSIINEKLFF.

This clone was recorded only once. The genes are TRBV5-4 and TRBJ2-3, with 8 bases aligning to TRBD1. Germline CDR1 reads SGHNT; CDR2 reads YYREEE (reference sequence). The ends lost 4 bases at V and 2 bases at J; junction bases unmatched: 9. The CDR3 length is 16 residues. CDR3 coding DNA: TGTGCCAGCAGCCTCCCCGGACAGGGAATCACAGATACGCAGTATTTT. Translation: CASSLPGQGITDTQYF.

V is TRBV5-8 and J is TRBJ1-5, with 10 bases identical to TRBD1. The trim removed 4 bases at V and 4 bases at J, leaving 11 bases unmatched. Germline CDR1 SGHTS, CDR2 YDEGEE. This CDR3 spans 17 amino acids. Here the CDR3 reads CASSPKIRTGGNQPQHF. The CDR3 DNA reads TGTGCCAGCAGCCCTAAAATTAGGACAGGGGGAAATCAGCCCCAGCATTTT.

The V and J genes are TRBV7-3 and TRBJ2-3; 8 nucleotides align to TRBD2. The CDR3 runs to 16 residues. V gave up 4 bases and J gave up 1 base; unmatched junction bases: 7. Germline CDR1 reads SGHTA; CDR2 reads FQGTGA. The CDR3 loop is CASSSGGVAGTDTQYF. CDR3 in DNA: TGTGCCAGCAGCTCCGGGGGGGTAGCGGGCACAGATACGCAGTATTTT.

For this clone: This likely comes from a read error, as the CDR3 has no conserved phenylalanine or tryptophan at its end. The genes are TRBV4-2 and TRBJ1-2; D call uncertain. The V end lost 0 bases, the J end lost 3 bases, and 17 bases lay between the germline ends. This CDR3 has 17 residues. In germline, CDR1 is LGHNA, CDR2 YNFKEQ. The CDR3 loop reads CASSQDGGSGTYYGYTL. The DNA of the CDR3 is TGTGCCAGCAGCCAAGATGGCGGTAGCGGTACTTACTATGGCTACACCCTC.

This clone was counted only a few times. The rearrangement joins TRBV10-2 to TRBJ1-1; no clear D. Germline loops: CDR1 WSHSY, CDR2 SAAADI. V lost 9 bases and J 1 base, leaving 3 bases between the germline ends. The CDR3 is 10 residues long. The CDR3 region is CASRNTEAFF. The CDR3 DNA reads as TGCGCCAGTCGGAACACTGAAGCTTTCTTT.

Here the CDR3 DNA reads TGTGCCAGCAGTTTAAGGGCGGGGAGAAACACCGGGGAGCTGTTTTTT. It yields the protein CASSLRAGRNTGELFF. V is TRBV28 and J is TRBJ2-2; possible D gene TRBD2, 6 bases. The CDR3 has 16 residues. Germline values: CDR1 MDHEN, CDR2 SYDVKM. V dropped 2 bases and J dropped 2 bases, with 12 bases sitting between them.

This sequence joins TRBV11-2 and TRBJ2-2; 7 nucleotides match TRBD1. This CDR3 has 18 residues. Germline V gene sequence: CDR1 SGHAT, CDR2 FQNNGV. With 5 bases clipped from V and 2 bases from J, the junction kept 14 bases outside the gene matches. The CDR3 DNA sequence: TGTGCCAGCAGCCTCGGGACAGCCCTTCGATTTAACACCGGGGAGCTGTTTTTT. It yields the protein CASSLGTALRFNTGELFF.

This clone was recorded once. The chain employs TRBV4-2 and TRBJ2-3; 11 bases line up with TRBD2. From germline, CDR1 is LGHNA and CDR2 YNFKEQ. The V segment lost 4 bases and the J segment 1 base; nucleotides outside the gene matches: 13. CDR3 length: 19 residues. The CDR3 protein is CASSRGLAVNWVGTDTQYF. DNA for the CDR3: TGTGCCAGCAGCCGGGGACTAGCGGTTAATTGGGTCGGCACAGATACGCAGTATTTT.

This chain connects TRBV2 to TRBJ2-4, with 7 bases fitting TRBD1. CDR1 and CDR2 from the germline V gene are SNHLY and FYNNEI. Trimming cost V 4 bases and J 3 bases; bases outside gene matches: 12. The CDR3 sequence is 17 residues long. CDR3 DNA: TGTGCCAGCAGTGGGGGGACAGCCCGTCTTCTCAAAAACATTCAGTACTTC. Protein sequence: CASSGGTARLLKNIQYF. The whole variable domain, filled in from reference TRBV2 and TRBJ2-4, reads EPEVTQTPSHQVTQMGQEVILRCVPISNHLYFYWYRQILGQKVEFLVSFYNNEISEKSEIFDDQFSVERPDGSNFTLKIRSTKLEDSAMYFCASSGGTARLLKNIQYFGAGTRLSVL.

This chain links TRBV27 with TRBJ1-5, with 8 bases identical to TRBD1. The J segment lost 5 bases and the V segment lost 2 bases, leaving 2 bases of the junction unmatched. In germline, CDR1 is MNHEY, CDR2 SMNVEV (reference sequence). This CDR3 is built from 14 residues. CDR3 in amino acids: CASSLQGAHQPQHF. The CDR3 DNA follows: TGTGCCAGCAGTTTACAGGGGGCCCATCAGCCCCAGCATTTT.

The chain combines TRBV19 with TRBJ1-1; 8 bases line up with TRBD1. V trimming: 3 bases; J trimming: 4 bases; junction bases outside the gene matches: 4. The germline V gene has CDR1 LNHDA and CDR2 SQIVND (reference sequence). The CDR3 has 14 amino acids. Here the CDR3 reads CASSIGQGITEAFF. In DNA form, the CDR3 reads TGTGCCAGTAGTATCGGACAGGGTATCACTGAAGCTTTCTTT. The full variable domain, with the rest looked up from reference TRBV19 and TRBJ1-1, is DGGITQSPKYLFRKEGQNVTLSCEQNLNHDAMYWYRQDPGQGLRLIYYSQIVNDFQKGDIAEGYSVSREKKESFPLTVTSAQKNPTAFYLCASSIGQGITEAFFGQGTRLTVV.

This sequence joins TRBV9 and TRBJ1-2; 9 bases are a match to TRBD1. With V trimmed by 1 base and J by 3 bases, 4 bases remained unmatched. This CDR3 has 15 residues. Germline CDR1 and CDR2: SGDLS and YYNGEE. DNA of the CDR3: TGTGCCAGCAGCGTAAGGGACAGGGTGGACTATGGCTACACCTTC. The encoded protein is CASSVRDRVDYGYTF.

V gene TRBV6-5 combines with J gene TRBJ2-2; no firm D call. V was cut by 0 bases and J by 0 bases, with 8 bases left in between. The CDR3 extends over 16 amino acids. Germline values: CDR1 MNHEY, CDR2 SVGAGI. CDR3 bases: TGTGCCAGCAGTTACTCCGCGGATCCGAACACCGGGGAGCTGTTTTTT. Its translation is CASSYSADPNTGELFF.

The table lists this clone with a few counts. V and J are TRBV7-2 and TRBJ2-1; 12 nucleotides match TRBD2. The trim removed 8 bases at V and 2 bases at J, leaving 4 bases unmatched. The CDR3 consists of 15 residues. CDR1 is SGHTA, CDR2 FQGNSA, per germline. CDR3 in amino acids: CASVSSGGAYNEQFF. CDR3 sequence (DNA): TGTGCCAGCGTATCTAGCGGGGGGGCCTACAATGAGCAGTTCTTC.

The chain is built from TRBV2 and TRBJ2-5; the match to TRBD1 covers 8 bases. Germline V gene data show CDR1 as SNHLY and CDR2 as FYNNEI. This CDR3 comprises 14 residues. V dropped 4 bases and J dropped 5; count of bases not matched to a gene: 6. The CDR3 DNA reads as TGTGCCAGCAGTGCGACAGGGGTTGGGGAGACCCAGTACTTC. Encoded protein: CASSATGVGETQYF.

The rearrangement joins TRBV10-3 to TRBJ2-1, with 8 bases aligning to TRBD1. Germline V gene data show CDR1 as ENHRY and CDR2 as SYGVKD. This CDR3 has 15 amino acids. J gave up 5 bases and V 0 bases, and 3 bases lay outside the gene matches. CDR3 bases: TGTGCCATCAGTGAGTCCGACAGGGGCAACAATGAGCAGTTCTTC. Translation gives CAISESDRGNNEQFF.

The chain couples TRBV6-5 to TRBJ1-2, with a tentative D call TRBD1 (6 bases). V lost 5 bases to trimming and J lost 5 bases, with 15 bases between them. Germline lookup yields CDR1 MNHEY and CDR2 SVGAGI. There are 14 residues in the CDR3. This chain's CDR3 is CASSPQQGPYGYTF. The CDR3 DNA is TGTGCCAGCAGTCCCCAACAGGGCCCTTATGGCTACACCTTC.

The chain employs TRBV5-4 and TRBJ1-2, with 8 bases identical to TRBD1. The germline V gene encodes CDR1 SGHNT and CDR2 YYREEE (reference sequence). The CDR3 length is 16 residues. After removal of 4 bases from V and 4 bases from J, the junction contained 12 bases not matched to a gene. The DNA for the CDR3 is TGTGCCAGCAGCCAAAACCAGGGGGCGTGGACCTATGGCTACACCTTC. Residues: CASSQNQGAWTYGYTF.

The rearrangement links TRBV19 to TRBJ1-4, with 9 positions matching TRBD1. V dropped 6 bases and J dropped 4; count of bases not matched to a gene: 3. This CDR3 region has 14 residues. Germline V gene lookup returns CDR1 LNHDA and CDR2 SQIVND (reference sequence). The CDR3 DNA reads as TGTGCCAGTAGGGGGACAGGGAGTAATGAAAAACTGTTTTTT. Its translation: CASRGTGSNEKLFF.